This is a list of T cell receptor beta chains from one sample in a study of shared clonotypes between healthy human individuals. Produced via immunoSEQ multiplex PCR; TCRdb's table is partial and in-frame only. The data hold over a million clones, with approximately 97% observed a single time. The sequencing sample was made of naive CD4+ T cells sorted from blood. The receptors were gathered from a young man in good health. The CDR3 runs from the conserved cysteine through the conserved F or W. The D gene is left open where the match is weak. Expanded clones get a size class; other rows say once, few or many, or leave the size out.

.	16	TRBD2	TRBJ2-7	TRBV5-1	CASSSTTSGSSYEQYF	TGCGCCAGCAGCTCAACTACTAGCGGGAGCTCCTACGAGCAGTACTTC
.	15	.	TRBJ2-1	TRBV10-1	CASSEFGGDTIEQFF	TGCGCCAGCAGTGAGTTTGGCGGGGACACAATCGAGCAGTTCTTC
.	13	.	TRBJ2-2	TRBV5-4	CASSFPLTGELFF	TGTGCCAGCAGCTTCCCACTCACCGGGGAGCTGTTTTTT
once	12	.	TRBJ2-1	TRBV7-9	CASTGTHNEQFF	TGTGCCAGTACCGGGACTCACAATGAGCAGTTCTTC
once	19	TRBD2	TRBJ2-4	TRBV7-8	CASSRRTSGSVGAKNIQYF	TGTGCCAGCAGCCGGCGGACTAGCGGGAGCGTTGGGGCCAAAAACATTCAGTACTTC
.	12	.	TRBJ2-1	TRBV25-1	CASSEGVRKQFF	TGTGCCAGCAGTGAAGGGGTTAGGAAGCAGTTCTTC
.	15	.	TRBJ1-5	TRBV6-7	CASSFTGGGNQPQHF	TGTGCCAGCAGTTTCACAGGTGGGGGCAATCAGCCCCAGCATTTT
.	12	.	TRBJ2-7	TRBV5-1	CASSYKGYEQYF	TGCGCCAGCAGCTACAAGGGCTACGAGCAGTACTTC
.	14	.	TRBJ2-1	TRBV11-2	CASTTDSLYNEQFF	TGTGCCAGCACTACAGACAGTTTATACAATGAGCAGTTCTTC
.	16	TRBD2	TRBJ2-1	TRBV28	CASSFQGGRAYNEQFF	TGTGCCAGCAGTTTTCAGGGAGGGAGGGCCTACAATGAGCAGTTCTTC
.	12	.	TRBJ1-1	TRBV9	CASSVAGTEAFF	TGTGCCAGCAGCGTAGCAGGCACTGAAGCTTTCTTT
.	17	TRBD2	TRBJ2-3	TRBV5-1	CASTRGGAVIYTDTQYF	TGCGCCAGCACCCGGGGGGGGGCAGTAATTTACACAGATACGCAGTATTTT
.	14	.	TRBJ2-1	TRBV25-1	CASSRGNLYNEQFF	TGTGCCAGCAGTCGAGGGAACCTTTACAATGAGCAGTTCTTC
once	16	TRBD1	TRBJ1-1	TRBV5-1	CASSVFTGGKSSEAFF	TGCGCCAGCAGCGTGTTTACAGGGGGTAAGAGTTCTGAAGCTTTCTTT
.	14	.	TRBJ1-4	TRBV5-8	CASSPGGAHEKLFF	TGTGCCAGCAGCCCCGGGGGGGCCCACGAAAAACTGTTTTTT
.	13	.	TRBJ2-2	TRBV5-6	CASTRTGTGELFF	TGTGCCAGCACCCGGACTGGGACCGGGGAGCTGTTTTTT
.	18	TRBD2	TRBJ2-7	TRBV7-2	CASSLRLAGNRPPYEQYF	TGTGCCAGCAGCTTAAGACTAGCGGGAAACCGGCCCCCCTACGAGCAGTACTTC
.	14	TRBD2	TRBJ2-7	TRBV10-1	CASSTSGRVYEQYF	TGCGCCAGCAGCACTAGCGGGAGGGTGTACGAGCAGTACTTC
.	15	.	TRBJ2-1	TRBV5-1	CASSLGGFSYNEQFF	TGCGCCAGCAGCTTGGGCGGTTTTTCCTACAATGAGCAGTTCTTC
.	18	.	TRBJ2-1	TRBV11-2	CASSLVLSGARDYNEQFF	TGTGCCAGCAGCTTAGTTCTTAGCGGAGCAAGGGATTACAATGAGCAGTTCTTC
.	14	TRBD1	TRBJ2-7	TRBV14	CASSHQGATYEQYF	TGTGCCAGCAGCCACCAGGGGGCTACATACGAGCAGTACTTC
.	12	.	TRBJ2-7	TRBV19	CASSGGVYEQYF	TGTGCCAGTAGTGGGGGAGTCTACGAGCAGTACTTC
.	16	.	TRBJ2-1	TRBV27	CASSLPPGSSYNEQFF	TGTGCCAGCAGTTTACCCCCAGGGAGCTCCTACAATGAGCAGTTCTTC
.	16	.	TRBJ2-7	TRBV6-5	CASSYPKGGSSYEQYF	TGTGCCAGCAGTTACCCCAAGGGGGGGAGCTCCTACGAGCAGTACTTC
.	14	.	TRBJ2-1	TRBV28	CASSSQGSYNEQFF	TGTGCCAGCAGTTCGCAGGGCTCCTACAATGAGCAGTTCTTC
once	16	.	TRBJ1-5	TRBV28	CASSLRSGSGVPPQHF	TGTGCCAGCAGTTTAAGATCTGGTTCAGGGGTTCCGCCCCAGCATTTT
.	16	.	TRBJ2-3	TRBV5-4	CASSLKSVAGTDTQYF	TGTGCCAGCAGCTTGAAGTCCGTCGCGGGAACAGATACGCAGTATTTT
.	14	.	TRBJ1-2	TRBV9	CASSVVRGAVGYTF	TGTGCCAGCAGCGTAGTTCGGGGTGCGGTTGGCTACACCTTC
.	14	.	TRBJ1-2	TRBV7-2	CASSLTAGSYGYTF	TGTGCCAGCAGCTTGACAGCGGGGAGCTATGGCTACACCTTC